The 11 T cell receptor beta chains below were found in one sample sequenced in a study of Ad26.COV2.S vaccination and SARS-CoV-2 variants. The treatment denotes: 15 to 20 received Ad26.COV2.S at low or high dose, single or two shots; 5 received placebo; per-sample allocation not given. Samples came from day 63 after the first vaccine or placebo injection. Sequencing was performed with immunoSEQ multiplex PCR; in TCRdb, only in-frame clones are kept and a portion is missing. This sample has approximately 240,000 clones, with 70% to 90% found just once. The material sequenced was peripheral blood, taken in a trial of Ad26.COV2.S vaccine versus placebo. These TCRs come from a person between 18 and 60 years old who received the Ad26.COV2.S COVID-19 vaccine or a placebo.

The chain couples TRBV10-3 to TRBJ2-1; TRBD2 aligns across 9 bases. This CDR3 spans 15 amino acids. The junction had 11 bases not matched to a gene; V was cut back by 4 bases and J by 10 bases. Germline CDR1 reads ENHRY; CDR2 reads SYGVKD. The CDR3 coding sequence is TGTGCCATCAGTGTAAGGGGACTAGCCCTTGGAGAGCAGTTCTTC. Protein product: CAISVRGLALGEQFF.

The CDR3 here is CASGLWASGRPRANTGELFF. CDR3 nucleotides: TGTGCTAGTGGTTTGTGGGCTAGCGGGAGGCCCAGGGCGAACACCGGGGAGCTGTTTTTT. V and J are TRBV12-5 and TRBJ2-2; TRBD2 matches 11 bases. V lost 2 bases and J lost 0; bases outside the gene matches: 11. The CDR3 runs to 20 residues. Germline assignment: CDR1 LGHNT and CDR2 FRNRAP.

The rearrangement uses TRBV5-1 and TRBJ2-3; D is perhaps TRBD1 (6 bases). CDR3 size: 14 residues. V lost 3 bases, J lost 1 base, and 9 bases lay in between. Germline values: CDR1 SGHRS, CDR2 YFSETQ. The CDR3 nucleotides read TGCGCCAGCAGCTGGGACACGCGCACAGATACGCAGTATTTT. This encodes CASSWDTRTDTQYF.

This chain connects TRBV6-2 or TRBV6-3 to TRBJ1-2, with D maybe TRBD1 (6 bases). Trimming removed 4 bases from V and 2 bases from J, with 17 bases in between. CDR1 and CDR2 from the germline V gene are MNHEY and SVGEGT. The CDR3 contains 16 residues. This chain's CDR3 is CASSSYRQASNYGYTF. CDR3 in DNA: TGTGCCAGCAGTTCCTACCGACAGGCCTCGAACTATGGCTACACCTTC.

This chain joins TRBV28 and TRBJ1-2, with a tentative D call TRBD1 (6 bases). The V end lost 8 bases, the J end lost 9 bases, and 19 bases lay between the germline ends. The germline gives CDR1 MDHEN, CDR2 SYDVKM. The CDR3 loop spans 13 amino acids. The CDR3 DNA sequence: TGTGCCAGCGCCGAAACCCCAGGGGCGAGCTACACCTTC. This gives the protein CASAETPGASYTF.

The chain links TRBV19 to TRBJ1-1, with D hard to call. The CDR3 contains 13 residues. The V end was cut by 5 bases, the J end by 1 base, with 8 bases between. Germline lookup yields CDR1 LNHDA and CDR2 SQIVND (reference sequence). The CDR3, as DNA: TGTGCCAGTAGTCCCCTCGAGAACACTGAAGCTTTCTTT. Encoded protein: CASSPLENTEAFF.

The CDR3 sequence: CASSQERTSGGAAGELFF. The CDR3 DNA sequence: TGTGCCAGCAGCCAAGAGAGGACTAGCGGGGGGGCCGCCGGGGAGCTGTTTTTT. V gene TRBV4-2 combines with J gene TRBJ2-2; 15 bases line up with TRBD2. From germline, CDR1 is LGHNA and CDR2 YNFKEQ. The CDR3 contains 18 residues. The ends lost 0 bases at V and 6 bases at J; junction bases unmatched: 5.

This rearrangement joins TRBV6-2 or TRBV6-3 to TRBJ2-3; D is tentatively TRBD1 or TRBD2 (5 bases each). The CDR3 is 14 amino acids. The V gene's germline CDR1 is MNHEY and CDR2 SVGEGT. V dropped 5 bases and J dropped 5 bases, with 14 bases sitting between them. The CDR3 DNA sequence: TGTGCCAGCAGTCTCGGGCAGGGAGAAGATACGCAGTATTTT. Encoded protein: CASSLGQGEDTQYF.

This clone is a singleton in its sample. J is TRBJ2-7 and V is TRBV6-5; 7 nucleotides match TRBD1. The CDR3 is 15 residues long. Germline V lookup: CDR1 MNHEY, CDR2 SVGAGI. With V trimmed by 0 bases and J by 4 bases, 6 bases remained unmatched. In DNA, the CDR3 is TGTGCCAGCAGTTACTCGGGGACAGAGGCGTACGAGCAGTACTTC. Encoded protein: CASSYSGTEAYEQYF.

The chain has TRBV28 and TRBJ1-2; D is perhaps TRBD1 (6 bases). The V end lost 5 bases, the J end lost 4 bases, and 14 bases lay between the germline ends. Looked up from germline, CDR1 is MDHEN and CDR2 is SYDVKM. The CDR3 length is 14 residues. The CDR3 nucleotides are TGTGCCAGCAGTAGCGGACAGAGGCCCTATGGCTACACCTTC. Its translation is CASSSGQRPYGYTF.

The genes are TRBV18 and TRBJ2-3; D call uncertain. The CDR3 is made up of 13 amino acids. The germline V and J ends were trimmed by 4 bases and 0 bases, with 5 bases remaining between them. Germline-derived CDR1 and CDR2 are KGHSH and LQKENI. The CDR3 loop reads CASSHDSTDTQYF. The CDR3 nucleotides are TGTGCCAGCTCACACGACAGCACAGATACGCAGTATTTT.